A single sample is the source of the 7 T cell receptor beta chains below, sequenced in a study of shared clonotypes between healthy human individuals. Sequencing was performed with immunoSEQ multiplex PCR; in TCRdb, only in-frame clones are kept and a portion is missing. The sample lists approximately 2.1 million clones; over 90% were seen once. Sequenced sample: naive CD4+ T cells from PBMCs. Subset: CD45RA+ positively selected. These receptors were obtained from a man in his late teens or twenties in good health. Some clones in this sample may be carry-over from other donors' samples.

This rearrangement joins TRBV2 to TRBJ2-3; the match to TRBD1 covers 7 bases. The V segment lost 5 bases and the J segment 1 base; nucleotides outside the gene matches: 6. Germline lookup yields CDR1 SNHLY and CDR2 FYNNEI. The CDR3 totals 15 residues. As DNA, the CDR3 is TGTGCCAGCAGTTGGACAGGCTTGGGCACAGATACGCAGTATTTT. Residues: CASSWTGLGTDTQYF.

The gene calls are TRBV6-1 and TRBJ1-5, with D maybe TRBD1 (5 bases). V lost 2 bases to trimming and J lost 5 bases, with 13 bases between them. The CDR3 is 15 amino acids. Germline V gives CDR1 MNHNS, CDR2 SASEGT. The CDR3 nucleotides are TGTGCCAGCAGTGAACTGCAGGGAACGTATCAGCCCCAGCATTTT. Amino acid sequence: CASSELQGTYQPQHF.

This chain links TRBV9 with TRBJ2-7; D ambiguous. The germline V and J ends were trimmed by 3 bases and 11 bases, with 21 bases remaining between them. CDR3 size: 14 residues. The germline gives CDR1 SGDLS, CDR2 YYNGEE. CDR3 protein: CASSAPGDLSGKYF. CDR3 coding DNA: TGTGCCAGCAGCGCTCCGGGTGACCTGAGTGGGAAGTACTTC. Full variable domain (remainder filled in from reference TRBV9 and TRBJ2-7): DSGVTQTPKHLITATGQRVTLRCSPRSGDLSVYWYQQSLDQGLQFLIQYYNGEERAKGNILERFSAQQFPDLHSELNLSSLELGDSALYFCASSAPGDLSGKYFGPGTRLTVT.

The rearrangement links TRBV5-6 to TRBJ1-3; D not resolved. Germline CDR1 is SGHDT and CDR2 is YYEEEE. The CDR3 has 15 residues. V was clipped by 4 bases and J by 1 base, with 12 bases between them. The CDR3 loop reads CASSLTLMSGNTIYF. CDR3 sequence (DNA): TGTGCCAGCAGCCTGACGCTAATGTCTGGAAACACCATATATTTT.

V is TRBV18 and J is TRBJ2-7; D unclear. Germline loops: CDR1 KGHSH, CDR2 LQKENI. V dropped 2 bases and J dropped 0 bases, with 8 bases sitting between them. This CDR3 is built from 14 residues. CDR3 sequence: CASSPVTVSYEQYF. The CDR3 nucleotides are TGTGCCAGCTCACCAGTGACGGTCTCCTACGAGCAGTACTTC.

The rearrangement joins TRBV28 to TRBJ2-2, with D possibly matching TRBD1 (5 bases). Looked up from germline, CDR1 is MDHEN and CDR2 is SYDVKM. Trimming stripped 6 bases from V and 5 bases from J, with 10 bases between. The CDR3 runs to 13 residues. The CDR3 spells CASRSSGTGELFF. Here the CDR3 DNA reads TGTGCCAGCAGATCATCAGGGACCGGGGAGCTGTTTTTT.

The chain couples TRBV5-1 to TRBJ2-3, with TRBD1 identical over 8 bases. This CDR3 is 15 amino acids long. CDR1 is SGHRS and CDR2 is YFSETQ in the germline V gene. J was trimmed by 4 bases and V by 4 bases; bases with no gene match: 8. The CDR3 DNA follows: TGCGCCAGCAGCCAACCCCAGGGGGCCGCAGATACGCAGTATTTT. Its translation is CASSQPQGAADTQYF.